Listed below are T cell receptor beta chains from one sample, sequenced in a study of T cell repertoires in cytomegalovirus infection. TCRdb ran MiXCR on the reads and lists one entry per CDR3 protein. The sample records approximately 500,000 distinct CDR3 sequences, about 10% being singletons. The sample was PBMCs. The origin of the receptors is a human donor in good health (CMV status not recorded). Some clones in this sample may be carry-over from other donors' samples. The CDR3 runs from the conserved cysteine through the conserved F or W. The D gene is left open where the match is weak. Clone size, where shown, is once, few, many, or a class for clones that have expanded.

D gene: TRBD1; J gene: TRBJ1-2; clone size: NA; V gene: TRBV9; CDR3 DNA: TGTGCCAGCAGCGTGGCCAGGGGGAGTAATGATGGCTACACCTTC; CDR3 protein: CASSVARGSNDGYTF
D gene: NA; J gene: TRBJ1-4; clone size: NA; V gene: TRBV6-5; CDR3 DNA: TGTGCCAGCAGTCCAGAGGCCGCCGGAAAACTGTTTTTT; CDR3 protein: CASSPEAAGKLFF
D gene: TRBD1; J gene: TRBJ2-7; clone size: NA; V gene: TRBV4-2; CDR3 DNA: TGTGCCAGCAGCCCGACTCGCGCCGGGACAGGGGGCGCCTACGAGCAGTACTTC; CDR3 protein: CASSPTRAGTGGAYEQYF
D gene: NA; J gene: TRBJ1-1; clone size: many; V gene: TRBV6-6; CDR3 DNA: TGTGCCAGCAGTGCCCCGTCAGGGAGGAACACTGAAGCTTTCTTT; CDR3 protein: CASSAPSGRNTEAFF
D gene: NA; J gene: TRBJ2-7; clone size: many; V gene: TRBV5-1; CDR3 DNA: TGCGCCAGCAGCGGAGATGCCTACGAGCAGTACTTC; CDR3 protein: CASSGDAYEQYF
D gene: NA; J gene: TRBJ2-1; clone size: many; V gene: TRBV7-2; CDR3 DNA: TGTGCCAGCAGCTTAGGAGGGCCGTCGCCGGAGCAGTTCTTC; CDR3 protein: CASSLGGPSPEQFF
D gene: NA; J gene: TRBJ2-1; clone size: many; V gene: TRBV4-1; CDR3 DNA: TGCGCCAGCAGCCAAGCGGACTACGGCTACAATGAGCAGTTCTTC; CDR3 protein: CASSQADYGYNEQFF
D gene: TRBD1; J gene: TRBJ2-7; clone size: NA; V gene: TRBV20-1; CDR3 DNA: TGCAGTGCTAGAGATCCTGGACAGGACTACGAGCAGTACTTC; CDR3 protein: CSARDPGQDYEQYF
D gene: TRBD2; J gene: TRBJ2-3; clone size: few; V gene: TRBV5-1; CDR3 DNA: TGCGCCAGCAGCCCGGGACTAGCGGGAGGGAGCGCAGATACGCAGTATTTT; CDR3 protein: CASSPGLAGGSADTQYF
D gene: NA; J gene: TRBJ2-1; clone size: NA; V gene: TRBV28; CDR3 DNA: TGTGCCAGCATTTCGGGAGTCGGCTATGATGAGCAGTTCTTC; CDR3 protein: CASISGVGYDEQFF
D gene: TRBD2; J gene: TRBJ2-3; clone size: many; V gene: TRBV7-8; CDR3 DNA: TGTGCCAGCAGCTCCATAGCGGGAGGGGGCACAGATACGCAGTATTTT; CDR3 protein: CASSSIAGGGTDTQYF
D gene: NA; J gene: TRBJ2-7; clone size: many; V gene: TRBV29-1; CDR3 DNA: TGCAGCGCAACTCCGCCGGGCCCCTACGAGCAGTACTTC; CDR3 protein: CSATPPGPYEQYF
D gene: NA; J gene: TRBJ1-4; clone size: NA; V gene: TRBV30; CDR3 DNA: TGTGCCTGGGGGCCAGGGCTTCCAACTAATGAAAAACTGTTTTTT; CDR3 protein: CAWGPGLPTNEKLFF
D gene: NA; J gene: TRBJ1-2; clone size: NA; V gene: TRBV27; CDR3 DNA: TGTGCCAGCAGTTTATCGACACCCAGGGAAGGGGGCTACACCTTC; CDR3 protein: CASSLSTPREGGYTF
D gene: NA; J gene: TRBJ2-2; clone size: few; V gene: TRBV20-1; CDR3 DNA: TGCAGTGCTAGCTCACTTTTGGGTCACAGGGCAAACACCGGGGAGCTGTTTTTT; CDR3 protein: CSASSLLGHRANTGELFF
D gene: TRBD1; J gene: TRBJ1-3; clone size: many; V gene: TRBV7-6; CDR3 DNA: TGTGCCAGCAGCTTGTGGGACAGCCAAACCATGGGTGGAAACACCATATATTTT; CDR3 protein: CASSLWDSQTMGGNTIYF
D gene: NA; J gene: TRBJ2-1; clone size: many; V gene: TRBV6-1; CDR3 DNA: TGTGCCAGCAGTGAAGCCGGGGATGAGCAGTTCTTC; CDR3 protein: CASSEAGDEQFF
D gene: NA; J gene: TRBJ2-2; clone size: few; V gene: TRBV28; CDR3 DNA: TGTGCCAGCGAGGACACCGGGGAGCTGTTTTTT; CDR3 protein: CASEDTGELFF
D gene: NA; J gene: TRBJ2-1; clone size: NA; V gene: TRBV6-5; CDR3 DNA: TGTGCCAGCAGGATGATGATGGGGTACAATGAGCAGTTCTTC; CDR3 protein: CASRMMMGYNEQFF
D gene: TRBD1; J gene: TRBJ1-2; clone size: many; V gene: TRBV30; CDR3 DNA: TGTGCCTGGAGCCCGGGACAGGGAATCGATGGCTACACCTTC; CDR3 protein: CAWSPGQGIDGYTF
D gene: NA; J gene: TRBJ1-6; clone size: many; V gene: TRBV7-9; CDR3 DNA: TGTGCCAGCAGTGAGGAGAGAGGGTATAATTCACCCCTCCACTTT; CDR3 protein: CASSEERGYNSPLHF
D gene: NA; J gene: TRBJ2-1; clone size: NA; V gene: TRBV25-1; CDR3 DNA: TGTGCCAGCAGTGTTCCGGGCCCGGTGGGTGAGCAGTTCTTC; CDR3 protein: CASSVPGPVGEQFF
D gene: TRBD1; J gene: TRBJ2-5; clone size: NA; V gene: TRBV3-1; CDR3 DNA: TGTGCCAGCAGCCGGACAGGGTTTAGTGGGACCCAGTACTTC; CDR3 protein: CASSRTGFSGTQYF
D gene: NA; J gene: TRBJ2-1; clone size: many; V gene: TRBV28; CDR3 DNA: TGTGCCAGCAGCATAGAGATGTTAGCGGCGCAGTTCTTC; CDR3 protein: CASSIEMLAAQFF
D gene: TRBD1; J gene: TRBJ1-6; clone size: many; V gene: TRBV7-3; CDR3 DNA: TGTGCCAGCAGCTTGGGGACAGTGGGCAATTCACCCCTCCACTTT; CDR3 protein: CASSLGTVGNSPLHF
D gene: NA; J gene: TRBJ2-7; clone size: few; V gene: TRBV5-8; CDR3 DNA: TGTGCCAGCAGCCTAGCCCGAGAGGTGCAGTACTTC; CDR3 protein: CASSLAREVQYF
D gene: NA; J gene: TRBJ1-5; clone size: many; V gene: TRBV5-6; CDR3 DNA: TGTGCCAGCAGCCCAATGGGGGCAATGAGTCAGCCCCAGCATTTT; CDR3 protein: CASSPMGAMSQPQHF
D gene: NA; J gene: TRBJ1-5; clone size: few; V gene: TRBV4-1; CDR3 DNA: TGCGCCAGCAGCCAAGATGGAGGGAATCAGCCCCAGCATTTT; CDR3 protein: CASSQDGGNQPQHF
D gene: TRBD1; J gene: TRBJ2-2; clone size: NA; V gene: TRBV15; CDR3 DNA: TGTGCCACCAGCAGTGAAACAGGGGGCATCACCGGGGAGCTGTTTTTT; CDR3 protein: CATSSETGGITGELFF
D gene: TRBD2; J gene: TRBJ2-5; clone size: many; V gene: TRBV6-5; CDR3 DNA: TGTGCCAGCAGTTACACTAGCGGGGGATTCCAAGAGACCCAGTACTTC; CDR3 protein: CASSYTSGGFQETQYF
D gene: TRBD2; J gene: TRBJ2-1; clone size: NA; V gene: TRBV4-2; CDR3 DNA: TGTGCCAGCAGCCAAGATGGCGGGAGTTCCTACAATGAGCAGTTCTTC; CDR3 protein: CASSQDGGSSYNEQFF
D gene: TRBD1; J gene: TRBJ1-2; clone size: many; V gene: TRBV5-4; CDR3 DNA: TGTGCCAGCAGACCCGGGACAGGTATCTATGGCTACACCTTC; CDR3 protein: CASRPGTGIYGYTF
D gene: NA; J gene: TRBJ2-3; clone size: NA; V gene: TRBV5-4; CDR3 DNA: TGTGCCAGCAGCGTCGGGGCAGGGGTTGCCGGTACGCAGTATTTT; CDR3 protein: CASSVGAGVAGTQYF
D gene: NA; J gene: TRBJ1-1; clone size: NA; V gene: TRBV5-4; CDR3 DNA: TGTGCCAGCAGCTTAGGGGCCAGTGAAGCTTTCTTT; CDR3 protein: CASSLGASEAFF
D gene: NA; J gene: TRBJ1-2; clone size: many; V gene: TRBV4-1; CDR3 DNA: TGCGCCAGCAGCCAAGATTCGAGGGCGGATGGCTACACCTTC; CDR3 protein: CASSQDSRADGYTF
D gene: NA; J gene: TRBJ2-3; clone size: NA; V gene: TRBV11-2; CDR3 DNA: TGTGCCAGCAGCTCTACCCCGGATACGCAGTATTTT; CDR3 protein: CASSSTPDTQYF
D gene: TRBD1; J gene: TRBJ1-2; clone size: few; V gene: TRBV5-1; CDR3 DNA: TGCGCCAGCAGCAACCCGGGACAGGGTTCCTATGGCTACACCTTC; CDR3 protein: CASSNPGQGSYGYTF
D gene: TRBD2; J gene: TRBJ2-7; clone size: few; V gene: TRBV5-4; CDR3 DNA: TGTGCCAGCAGAAACGGACTAGCGGATACCTACGAGCAGTACTTC; CDR3 protein: CASRNGLADTYEQYF
D gene: NA; J gene: TRBJ2-7; clone size: many; V gene: TRBV20-1; CDR3 DNA: TGCAGTGCTAGAGATAGCGGCGGGCCGGACTACGAGCAGTACTTC; CDR3 protein: CSARDSGGPDYEQYF
D gene: TRBD2; J gene: TRBJ2-1; clone size: many; V gene: TRBV6-1; CDR3 DNA: TGTGCCAGCAGTGAAAGGGACCTAGGGACTAGCGGGAGGAATGAGCAGTTCTTC; CDR3 protein: CASSERDLGTSGRNEQFF
D gene: NA; J gene: TRBJ2-5; clone size: many; V gene: TRBV29-1; CDR3 DNA: TGCAGCGTTGAAGGGATCCAAGAGACCCAGTACTTC; CDR3 protein: CSVEGIQETQYF
D gene: TRBD2; J gene: TRBJ2-6; clone size: NA; V gene: TRBV5-1; CDR3 DNA: TGCGCCAGCAAGGTGGGAGGGTGGTCTGGGGCCAACGTCCTGACTTTC; CDR3 protein: CASKVGGWSGANVLTF
D gene: NA; J gene: TRBJ2-2; clone size: few; V gene: TRBV5-1; CDR3 DNA: TGCGCCAGCAGCTTGGAGCAGGGGATCGGGGAGCTGTTTTTT; CDR3 protein: CASSLEQGIGELFF
D gene: TRBD1; J gene: TRBJ1-3; clone size: few; V gene: TRBV18; CDR3 DNA: TGTGCCAGCTCACCCCCATCGGGACAGGGGGCTGACGGAAACACCATATATTTT; CDR3 protein: CASSPPSGQGADGNTIYF
D gene: TRBD1; J gene: TRBJ1-1; clone size: few; V gene: TRBV6-5; CDR3 DNA: TGTGCCAGCAATCTCCTACGACAGGGCGATACTGAAGCTTTCTTT; CDR3 protein: CASNLLRQGDTEAFF
D gene: TRBD2; J gene: TRBJ2-5; clone size: NA; V gene: TRBV29-1; CDR3 DNA: TGCAGCGTTCCCTCCGGGACTAGCGGGAGTCAAGAGACCCAGTACTTC; CDR3 protein: CSVPSGTSGSQETQYF
D gene: NA; J gene: TRBJ1-1; clone size: many; V gene: TRBV7-9; CDR3 DNA: TGTGCCAGCAACCGCCGGCAGAATGGAAATGAAGCTTTCTTT; CDR3 protein: CASNRRQNGNEAFF
D gene: NA; J gene: TRBJ1-1; clone size: many; V gene: TRBV7-8; CDR3 DNA: TGTGCCGGATTCGGAGTCGGCACTGAAGCTTTCTTT; CDR3 protein: CAGFGVGTEAFF
D gene: NA; J gene: TRBJ2-6; clone size: few; V gene: TRBV3-1; CDR3 DNA: TGTGCCAGCAGCCAAGGGACCAACCTACCCTCTGGGGCCAACGTCCTGACTTTC; CDR3 protein: CASSQGTNLPSGANVLTF
D gene: NA; J gene: TRBJ1-1; clone size: many; V gene: TRBV18; CDR3 DNA: TGTGCCAGCTCACTTGAGATGACGAACACTGAAGCTTTCTTT; CDR3 protein: CASSLEMTNTEAFF